This T cell receptor beta chain was recorded in a study of T cell responses to AZD1222 COVID-19 vaccine. Study-level points and caveats: With two AZD1222 doses given, Spike-specific TCR breadth and depth both rose. The number of AZD1222 recipients seropositive at baseline was only 5 to 7.

Profiled with immunoSEQ multiplex PCR; TCRdb holds only in-frame clones, not every one. The sample includes 120,000 or so clones, roughly 91% of them seen just once. V trimming: 1 base; J trimming: 7 bases; junction bases outside the gene matches: 10. Germline V gives CDR1 LNHNV, CDR2 YYDKDF (reference sequence). CDR3 length: 16 amino acids. This clone was counted once. Its antigen remains unknown. This clonotype originated in an adult in good health. The gene calls are TRBV15 and TRBJ1-5; 7 bases match TRBD1. The sample in question was peripheral blood, obtained on day 0 of AZD1222 vaccination. CDR3 loop: CATSRGLGKGGQPQHF. The CDR3 DNA reads as TGTGCCACCAGCAGAGGTTTGGGGAAAGGGGGCCAGCCCCAGCATTTT.